These T cell receptor beta chains were read from a single sample in a study of blood T cell repertoires in COVID-19. Method: immunoSEQ multiplex PCR; TCRdb's copy keeps in-frame clones and lacks some. The sample holds about 170,000 clones; less than 90% are singletons and the top ten take about 4.4%. Sample: PBMCs or T cells enriched from blood (not recorded which). Every receptor here comes from a woman in her forties or fifties who had recovered from COVID-19. The CDR3 runs from the conserved cysteine through the conserved F or W. A D gene is named only where the DNA matches it firmly. Clone size is given for some rows only: seen once, a few or many times, or a class if the clone is expanded.

.,few,TRBV11-2,TRBJ1-2,TGTGCCAGCAGCATTGACATCATCTATGGCTACACCTTC,CASSIDIIYGYTF
.,.,TRBV28,TRBJ1-5,TGTGCCAGCAGTCCTAATCAGCCCCAGCATTTT,CASSPNQPQHF
TRBD2,.,TRBV7-2,TRBJ2-1,TGTGCCAGCAGCCCTCTAGCGGGAGGGAGGGAGCAGTTCTTC,CASSPLAGGREQFF
.,once,TRBV30,TRBJ2-3,TGTGCCTGGACTGGGAAAGGGACTGATACGCAGTATTTT,CAWTGKGTDTQYF
.,.,TRBV7-9,TRBJ1-2,TGTGCCAGCAGCTTAGGAGGCGGCCCGGTCTATGGCTACACCTTC,CASSLGGGPVYGYTF
.,.,TRBV28,TRBJ1-2,TGTGCCAGCAGTTTGAGCGCCAGCTGGGGCTACACCTTC,CASSLSASWGYTF
.,once,TRBV10-2,TRBJ2-2,TGCGCCAGCAGTGAGTCTTTGAGCGGGGAGCTGTTTTTT,CASSESLSGELFF
.,.,TRBV4-2,TRBJ1-2,TGTGCCAGCAGCCCCGATCTACCTAACTATGGCTACACCTTC,CASSPDLPNYGYTF
.,.,TRBV5-1,TRBJ2-1,TGCGCCAGCAGCTTGTTCAGGGGCGAGTACAATGAGCAGTTCTTC,CASSLFRGEYNEQFF
.,.,TRBV3-1/TRBV3-2,TRBJ2-1,TGTGCCAGCAGCCAAGGGGGCTTGAATGAGCAGTTCTTC,CASSQGGLNEQFF
.,.,TRBV5-8,TRBJ1-1,TGTGCCAGCAGGCCGGGTGGGAACACTGAAGCTTTCTTT,CASRPGGNTEAFF
.,once,TRBV10-2,TRBJ1-5,TGCGCCAGCAGTGACCTCGCGGGTTATCAGCCCCAGCATTTT,CASSDLAGYQPQHF
.,few,TRBV19,TRBJ2-3,TGTGCCAGTAGTCCAGGGGCCACGAATACGCAGTATTTT,CASSPGATNTQYF
.,.,TRBV27,TRBJ1-1,TGTGCCAGCAGGGTACACAGCCTGAACACTGAAGCTTTCTTT,CASRVHSLNTEAFF
TRBD1,.,TRBV5-6,TRBJ1-1,TGTGCCAGCAGCTTACGGACAGGGGAGGACACTGAAGCTTTCTTT,CASSLRTGEDTEAFF
TRBD2,.,TRBV25-1,TRBJ2-3,TGTGCCAGCAGTGACCTTGTAGCGGGACGGGGAGATACGCAGTATTTT,CASSDLVAGRGDTQYF
TRBD2,.,TRBV25-1,TRBJ2-1,TGTGCCAGCAGTGATGGCAGCGGGGGCCTTTACAATGAGCAGTTCTTC,CASSDGSGGLYNEQFF
TRBD2,once,TRBV6-5,TRBJ2-2,TGTGCCAGCAGACGGACTAGCGGGACCGGGGAGCTGTTTTTT,CASRRTSGTGELFF
.,.,TRBV11-3,TRBJ2-3,TGTGCCAGCAGTCGTAACTTCAATTCCTTCACAGATACGCAGTATTTT,CASSRNFNSFTDTQYF